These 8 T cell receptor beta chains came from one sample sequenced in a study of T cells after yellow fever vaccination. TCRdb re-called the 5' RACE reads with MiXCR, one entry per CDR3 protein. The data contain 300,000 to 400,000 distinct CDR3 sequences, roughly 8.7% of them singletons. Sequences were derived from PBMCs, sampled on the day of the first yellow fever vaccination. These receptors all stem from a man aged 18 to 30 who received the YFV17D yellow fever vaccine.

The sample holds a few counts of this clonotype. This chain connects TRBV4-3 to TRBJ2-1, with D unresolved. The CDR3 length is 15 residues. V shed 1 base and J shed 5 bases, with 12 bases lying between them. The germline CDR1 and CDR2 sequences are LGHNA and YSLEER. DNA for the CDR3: TGCGCCAGCAGCCAAGGCCCAGGTTCGGACAATGAGCAGTTCTTC. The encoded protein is CASSQGPGSDNEQFF.

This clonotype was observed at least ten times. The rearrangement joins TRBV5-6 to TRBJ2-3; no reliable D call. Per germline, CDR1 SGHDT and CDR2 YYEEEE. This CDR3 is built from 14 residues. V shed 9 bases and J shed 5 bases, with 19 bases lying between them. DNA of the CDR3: TGTGCCACCAGGATCAAGACCCTACAAGATACGCAGTATTTT. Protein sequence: CATRIKTLQDTQYF.

CDR3 nucleotide sequence: TGTGCCAGCAGTTTGGGCTGGGGGACTAGAAGCACAGATACGCAGTATTTT. It encodes CASSLGWGTRSTDTQYF. V gene TRBV12-3 or TRBV12-4 combines with J gene TRBJ2-3, with 8 bases fitting TRBD2. This CDR3 spans 17 amino acids. The J segment lost 0 bases and the V segment lost 3 bases, leaving 8 bases of the junction unmatched.

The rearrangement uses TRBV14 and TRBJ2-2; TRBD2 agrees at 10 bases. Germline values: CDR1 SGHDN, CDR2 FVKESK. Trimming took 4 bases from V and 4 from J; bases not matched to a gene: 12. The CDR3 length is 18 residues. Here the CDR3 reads CASSLKLWTSGVTGELFF. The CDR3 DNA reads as TGTGCCAGCAGCCTAAAACTGTGGACTAGCGGAGTCACCGGGGAGCTGTTTTTT.

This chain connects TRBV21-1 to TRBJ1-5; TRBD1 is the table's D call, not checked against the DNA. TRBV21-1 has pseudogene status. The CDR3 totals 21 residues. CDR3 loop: CASTEAGSIDSPIYYNQPQHF. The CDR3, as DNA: TGTGCCAGCACCGAGGCGGGTTCTATAGACAGCCCAATCTATTACAATCAGCCCCAGCATTTT.

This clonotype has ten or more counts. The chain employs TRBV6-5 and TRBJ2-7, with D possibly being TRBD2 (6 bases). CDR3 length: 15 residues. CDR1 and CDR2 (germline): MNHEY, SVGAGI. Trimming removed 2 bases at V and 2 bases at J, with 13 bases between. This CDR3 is CASSYEGTLPYEQYF. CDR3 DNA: TGTGCCAGCAGTTACGAGGGGACTTTGCCCTACGAGCAGTACTTC.

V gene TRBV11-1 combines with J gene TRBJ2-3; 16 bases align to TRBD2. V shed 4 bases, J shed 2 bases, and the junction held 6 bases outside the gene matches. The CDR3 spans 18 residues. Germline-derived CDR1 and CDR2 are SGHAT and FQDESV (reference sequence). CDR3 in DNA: TGTGCCAGCAGCTCGGGACTAGCGGGGGGGCCTGACACAGATACGCAGTATTTT. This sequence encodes CASSSGLAGGPDTDTQYF. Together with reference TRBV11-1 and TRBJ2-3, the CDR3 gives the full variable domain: EAEVAQSPRYKITEKSQAVAFWCDPISGHATLYWYRQILGQGPELLVQFQDESVVDDSQLPKDRFSAERLKGVDSTLKIQPAELGDSAMYLCASSSGLAGGPDTDTQYFGPGTRLTVL.

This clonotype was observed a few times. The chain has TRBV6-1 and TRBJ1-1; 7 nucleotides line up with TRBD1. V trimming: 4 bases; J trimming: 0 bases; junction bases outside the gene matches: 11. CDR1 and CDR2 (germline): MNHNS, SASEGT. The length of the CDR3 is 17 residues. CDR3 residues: CASSAGTAPYMNTEAFF. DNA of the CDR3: TGTGCCAGCAGTGCTGGGACAGCCCCTTACATGAACACTGAAGCTTTCTTT.